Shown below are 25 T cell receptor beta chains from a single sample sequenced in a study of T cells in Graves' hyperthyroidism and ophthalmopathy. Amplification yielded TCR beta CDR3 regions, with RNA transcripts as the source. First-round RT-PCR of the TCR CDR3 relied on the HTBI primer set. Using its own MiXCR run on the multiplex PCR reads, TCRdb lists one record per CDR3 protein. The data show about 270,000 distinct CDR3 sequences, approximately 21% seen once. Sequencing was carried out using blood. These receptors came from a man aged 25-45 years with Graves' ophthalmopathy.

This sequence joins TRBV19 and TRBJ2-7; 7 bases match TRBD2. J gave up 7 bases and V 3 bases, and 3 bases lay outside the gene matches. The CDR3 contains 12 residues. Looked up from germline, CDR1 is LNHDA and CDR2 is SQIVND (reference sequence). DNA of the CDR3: TGTGCCAGTAGTATTCCCGGGAGGGAGCAGTACTTC. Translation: CASSIPGREQYF.

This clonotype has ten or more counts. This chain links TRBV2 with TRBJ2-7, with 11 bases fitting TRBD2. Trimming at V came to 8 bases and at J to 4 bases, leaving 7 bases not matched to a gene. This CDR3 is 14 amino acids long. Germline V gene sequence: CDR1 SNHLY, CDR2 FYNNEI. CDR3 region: CASQRLAGGYEQYF. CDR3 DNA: TGTGCCAGCCAGAGGTTAGCGGGAGGGTACGAGCAGTACTTC. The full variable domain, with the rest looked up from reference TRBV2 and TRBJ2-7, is EPEVTQTPSHQVTQMGQEVILRCVPISNHLYFYWYRQILGQKVEFLVSFYNNEISEKSEIFDDQFSVERPDGSNFTLKIRSTKLEDSAMYFCASQRLAGGYEQYFGPGTRLTVT.

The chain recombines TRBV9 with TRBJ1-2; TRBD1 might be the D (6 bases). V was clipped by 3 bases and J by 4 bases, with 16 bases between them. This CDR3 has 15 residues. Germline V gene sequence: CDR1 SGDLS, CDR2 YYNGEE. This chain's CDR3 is CASSASTGESYGYTF. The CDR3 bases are TGTGCCAGCAGCGCTTCGACAGGCGAATCCTATGGCTACACCTTC.

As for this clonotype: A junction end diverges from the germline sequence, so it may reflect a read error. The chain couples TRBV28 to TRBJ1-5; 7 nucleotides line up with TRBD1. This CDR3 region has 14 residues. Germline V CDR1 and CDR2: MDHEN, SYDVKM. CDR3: CASSPGTDNQPRHF. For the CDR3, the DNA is TGTGCCAGCAGTCCTGGGACAGATAATCAGCCCCGGCATTTT.

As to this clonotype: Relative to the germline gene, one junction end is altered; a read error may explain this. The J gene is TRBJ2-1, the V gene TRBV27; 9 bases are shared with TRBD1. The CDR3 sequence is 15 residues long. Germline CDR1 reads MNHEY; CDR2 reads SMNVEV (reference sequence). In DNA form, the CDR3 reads TGTGCCATCAGTCCGGGGACAGGGTCATACAATGAGCAGTTCTTC. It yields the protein CAISPGTGSYNEQFF.

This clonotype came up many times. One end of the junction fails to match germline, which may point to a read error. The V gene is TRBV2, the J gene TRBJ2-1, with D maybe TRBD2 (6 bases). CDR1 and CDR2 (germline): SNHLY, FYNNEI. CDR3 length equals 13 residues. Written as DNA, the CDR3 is TGTGCCAGCACTGAAACGGGGGACAATGAGCAGTTCTTC. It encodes CASTETGDNEQFF.

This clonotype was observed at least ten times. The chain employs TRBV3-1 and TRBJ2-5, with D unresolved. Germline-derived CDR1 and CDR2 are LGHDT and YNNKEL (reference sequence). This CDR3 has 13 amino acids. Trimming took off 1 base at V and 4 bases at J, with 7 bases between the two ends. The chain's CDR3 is CASSQGWGETQYF. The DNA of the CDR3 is TGTGCCAGCAGCCAAGGATGGGGAGAGACCCAGTACTTC.

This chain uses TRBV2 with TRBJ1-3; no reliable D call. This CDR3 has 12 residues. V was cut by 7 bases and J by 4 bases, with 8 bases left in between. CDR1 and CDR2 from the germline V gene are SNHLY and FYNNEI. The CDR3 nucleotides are TGTGCCAGCAACATGAGAGGAAACACCATATATTTT. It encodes CASNMRGNTIYF.

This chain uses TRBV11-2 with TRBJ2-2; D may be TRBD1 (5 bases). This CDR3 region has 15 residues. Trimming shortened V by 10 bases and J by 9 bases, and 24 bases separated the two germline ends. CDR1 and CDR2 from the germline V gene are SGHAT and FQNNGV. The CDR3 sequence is CATMGPGFAFRELFF. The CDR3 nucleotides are TGTGCCACCATGGGTCCAGGGTTTGCTTTCAGGGAGCTGTTTTTT. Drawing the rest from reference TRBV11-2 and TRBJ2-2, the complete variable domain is EAGVAQSPRYKIIEKRQSVAFWCNPISGHATLYWYQQILGQGPKLLIQFQNNGVVDDSQLPKDRFSAERLKGVDSTLKIQPAKLEDSAVYLCATMGPGFAFRELFFGEGSRLTVL.

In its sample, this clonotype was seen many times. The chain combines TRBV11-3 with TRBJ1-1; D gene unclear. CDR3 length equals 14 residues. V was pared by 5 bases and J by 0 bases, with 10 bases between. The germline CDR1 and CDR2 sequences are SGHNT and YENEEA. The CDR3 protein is CASSVSTLNTEAFF. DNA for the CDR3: TGTGCCAGCAGCGTGAGCACATTGAACACTGAAGCTTTCTTT.

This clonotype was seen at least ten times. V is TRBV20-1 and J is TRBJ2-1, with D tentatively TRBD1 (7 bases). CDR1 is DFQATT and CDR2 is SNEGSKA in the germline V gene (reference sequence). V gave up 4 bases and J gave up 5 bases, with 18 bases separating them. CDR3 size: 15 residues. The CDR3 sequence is CSATMRDSINNEQFF. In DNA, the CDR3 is TGCAGTGCTACCATGCGGGACAGCATTAACAATGAGCAGTTCTTC.

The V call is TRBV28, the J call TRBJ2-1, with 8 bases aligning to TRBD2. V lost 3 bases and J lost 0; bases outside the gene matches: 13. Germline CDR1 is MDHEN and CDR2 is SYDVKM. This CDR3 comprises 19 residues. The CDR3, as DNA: TGTGCCAGCAGTTTGGGCTATTTGTCGGGAGGGAGCTCCTACAATGAGCAGTTCTTC. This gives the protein CASSLGYLSGGSSYNEQFF.

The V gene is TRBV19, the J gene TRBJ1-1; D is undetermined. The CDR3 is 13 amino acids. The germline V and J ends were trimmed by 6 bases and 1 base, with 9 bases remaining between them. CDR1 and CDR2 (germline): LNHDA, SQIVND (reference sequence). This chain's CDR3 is CASSQEENTEAFF. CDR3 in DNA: TGTGCCAGTAGCCAGGAAGAGAACACTGAAGCTTTCTTT.

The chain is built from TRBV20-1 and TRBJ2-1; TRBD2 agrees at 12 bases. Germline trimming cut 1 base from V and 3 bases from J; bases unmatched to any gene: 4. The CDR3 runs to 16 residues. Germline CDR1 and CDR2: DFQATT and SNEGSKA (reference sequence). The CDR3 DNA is TGCAGTGCTAGAGCACTAGCGGGAGGACACTACAATGAGCAGTTCTTC. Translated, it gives CSARALAGGHYNEQFF.

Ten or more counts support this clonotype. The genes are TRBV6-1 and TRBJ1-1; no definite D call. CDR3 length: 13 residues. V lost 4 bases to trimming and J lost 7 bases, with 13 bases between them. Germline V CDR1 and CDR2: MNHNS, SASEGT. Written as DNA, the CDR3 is TGTGCCAGCAGTGCGTGGCAGACCATTGAAGCTTTCTTT. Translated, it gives CASSAWQTIEAFF.

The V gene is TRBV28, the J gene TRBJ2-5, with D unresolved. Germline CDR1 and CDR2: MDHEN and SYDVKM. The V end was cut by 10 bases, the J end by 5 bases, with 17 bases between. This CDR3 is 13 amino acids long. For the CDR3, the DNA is TGTGCCACCGGTCCGGTTCCCTCGGAGACCCAGTACTTC. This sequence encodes CATGPVPSETQYF.

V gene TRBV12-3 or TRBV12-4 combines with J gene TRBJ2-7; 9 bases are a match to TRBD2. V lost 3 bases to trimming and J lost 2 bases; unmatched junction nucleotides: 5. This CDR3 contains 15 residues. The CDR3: CASSLTSGRTYEQYF. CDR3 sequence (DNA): TGTGCCAGCAGTTTGACTAGCGGAAGGACCTACGAGCAGTACTTC.

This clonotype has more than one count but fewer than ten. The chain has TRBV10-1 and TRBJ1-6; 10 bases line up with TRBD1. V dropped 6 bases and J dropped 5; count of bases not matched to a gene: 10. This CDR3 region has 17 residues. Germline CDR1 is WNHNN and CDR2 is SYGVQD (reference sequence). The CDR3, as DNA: TGCGCCAGCAGGAATCCGGGACAGGGGTTGCATAATTCACCCCTCCACTTT. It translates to CASRNPGQGLHNSPLHF.

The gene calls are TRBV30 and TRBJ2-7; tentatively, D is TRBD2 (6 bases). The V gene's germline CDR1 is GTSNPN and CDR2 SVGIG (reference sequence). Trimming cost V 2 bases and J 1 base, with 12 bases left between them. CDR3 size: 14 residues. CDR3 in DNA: TGTGCCTGGAGTCCCTATGCGGGGTCCTACGAGCAGTACTTC. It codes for CAWSPYAGSYEQYF.

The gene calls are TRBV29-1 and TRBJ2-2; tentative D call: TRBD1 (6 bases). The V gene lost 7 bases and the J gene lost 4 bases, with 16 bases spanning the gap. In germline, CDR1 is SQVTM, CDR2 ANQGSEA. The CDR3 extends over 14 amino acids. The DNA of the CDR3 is TGCAGCGCGACAGGTCCCTCGGGCACCGGGGAGCTGTTTTTT. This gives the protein CSATGPSGTGELFF.

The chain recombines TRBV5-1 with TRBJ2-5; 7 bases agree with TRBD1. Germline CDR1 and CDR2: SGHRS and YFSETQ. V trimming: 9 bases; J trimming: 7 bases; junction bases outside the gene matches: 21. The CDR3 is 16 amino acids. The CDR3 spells CANPLRGQQQERTQYF. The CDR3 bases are TGCGCCAACCCGTTGAGGGGACAGCAACAAGAGCGGACCCAGTACTTC.

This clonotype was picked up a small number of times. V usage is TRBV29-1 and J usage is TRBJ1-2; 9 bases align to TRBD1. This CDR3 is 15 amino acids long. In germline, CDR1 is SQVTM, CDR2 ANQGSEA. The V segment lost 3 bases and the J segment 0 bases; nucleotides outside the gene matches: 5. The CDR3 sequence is CSVDVQGAANYGYTF. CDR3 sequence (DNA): TGCAGCGTTGATGTACAGGGGGCAGCTAACTATGGCTACACCTTC.

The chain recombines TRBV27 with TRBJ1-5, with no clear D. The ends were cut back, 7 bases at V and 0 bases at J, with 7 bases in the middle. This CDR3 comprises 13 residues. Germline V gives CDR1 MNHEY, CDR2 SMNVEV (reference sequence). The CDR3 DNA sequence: TGTGCCAGCATGCGTAATAGCAATCAGCCCCAGCATTTT. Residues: CASMRNSNQPQHF.

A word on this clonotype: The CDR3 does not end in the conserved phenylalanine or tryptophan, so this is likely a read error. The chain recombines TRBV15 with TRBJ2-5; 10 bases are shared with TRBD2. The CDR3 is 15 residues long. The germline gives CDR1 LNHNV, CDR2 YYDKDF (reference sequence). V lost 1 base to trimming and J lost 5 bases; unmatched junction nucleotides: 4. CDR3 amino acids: CATSRATSGTETQYL. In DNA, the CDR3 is TGTGCCACCAGCAGAGCTACTAGCGGGACGGAGACCCAGTACCTC.

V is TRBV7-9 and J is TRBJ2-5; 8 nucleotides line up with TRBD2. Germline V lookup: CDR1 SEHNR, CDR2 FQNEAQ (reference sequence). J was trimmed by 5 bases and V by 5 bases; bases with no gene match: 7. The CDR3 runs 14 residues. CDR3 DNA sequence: TGTGCCAGCAGCCCGCCGGGAGGGTCCGAGACCCAGTACTTC. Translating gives CASSPPGGSETQYF.